What follows are 20 T cell receptor beta chains derived from one specimen sequenced in a study of tumor and adjacent non-tumor tissue in lung cancer. The library came from three nested PCR rounds adapted from ARM-PCR protocols. TCRdb fed the multiplex PCR reads into MiXCR, producing one record per CDR3 protein. The sample has roughly 74,000 distinct CDR3 sequences; 76% are singletons. No cell sorting was done before RNA was extracted from the tissue. Distant lung tissue was collected more than 3 cm away from the tumor edge. Sequenced material: distant non-tumor lung tissue. The receptors were gathered from a man aged 70-80 years with non-small cell lung cancer.

Points on this clonotype: Likely a read error: the CDR3 ends without its conserved phenylalanine or tryptophan. The DNA is left out, because the CDR3 cannot be placed on it with certainty; the CDR3 is given as TCRdb lists it. The genes are TRBV4-3 and TRBJ1-1. CDR1 and CDR2 (germline): LGHNA, YSLEER. Inclusive of both ends, the CDR3 amounts to 14 amino acids. The CDR3 loop is CTSNQELGGNEASS.

In its sample, this clonotype was seen once. This CDR3 is missing its conserved last phenylalanine or tryptophan, likely due to a read error. J is TRBJ2-7 and V is TRBV28; 7 bases align to TRBD1. CDR3 length: 16 residues. CDR1 and CDR2 from the germline V gene are MDHEN and SYDVKM. The J segment lost 0 bases and the V segment lost 1 base, leaving 6 bases of the junction unmatched. The DNA of the CDR3 is TGTGCCAGCAGTTTATTCGTCCGGACAGGCTCCTACGAGCAGTACCTC. This translates into CASSLFVRTGSYEQYL.

Details on this clonotype: Sequence at one end of the junction differs from germline and may be a read error. This chain joins TRBV6-5 and TRBJ2-1; D not resolved. The CDR3 has 11 amino acids. Looked up from germline, CDR1 is MNHEY and CDR2 is SVGAGI. CDR3 amino acids: CASNAWNEQFF. Written as DNA, the CDR3 is TGTGCCAGCAATGCCTGGAATGAGCAATTCTTC.

With regard to this clonotype: Sequence at one end of the junction differs from germline and may be a read error. The chain couples TRBV18 to TRBJ1-3; D call uncertain. Germline CDR1 KGHSH, CDR2 LQKENI. The CDR3 runs to 16 residues. CDR3 amino acids: CVSSLPGESSGNTIYF. CDR3 sequence (DNA): TGTGTCAGCTCACTACCGGGAGAAAGCTCTGGAAACACCATATATTTT.

Of note for this clonotype: A junction end diverges from the germline sequence, so it may reflect a read error. The chain carries TRBV29-1 and TRBJ2-3; TRBD1 or TRBD2 may be the D gene (5 bases each). CDR1 is SQVTM and CDR2 is ANQGSEA in the germline V gene. The CDR3 runs to 14 residues. The CDR3 coding sequence is TGTAGCGCTGAGGGTATTGGGAGCACAGGTACGCAGTATTTT. It encodes CSAEGIGSTGTQYF.

On this clonotype itself: The CDR3 carries no conserved terminal phenylalanine or tryptophan, so it likely arises from a read error. The rearrangement uses TRBV5-6 and TRBJ2-3; D gene ambiguous. Germline V gene data show CDR1 as SGHDT and CDR2 as YYEEEE. The CDR3 runs 15 residues. The CDR3 loop is CARSLGARNTDTQYV. DNA for the CDR3: TGTGCCAGGAGCTTGGGCGCGCGAAATACAGATACGCAGTATGTT.

With respect to this clonotype: This may be a read error, as it is one base from a much larger clone. This chain joins TRBV6-5 and TRBJ2-3, with D perhaps given as TRBD1 or TRBD2 (5 bases each). The V gene lost 1 base and the J gene lost 2 bases, with 7 bases spanning the gap. From germline, CDR1 is MNHEY and CDR2 SVGAGI. The CDR3 is made up of 14 amino acids. The CDR3 spells CASSYCGTTDTQYF. In DNA, the CDR3 is TGTGCCAGCAGTTACTGTGGGACCACAGATACGCAGTATTTT.

V gene TRBV6-5 combines with J gene TRBJ1-6; D is possibly TRBD1 (6 bases). Looked up from germline, CDR1 is MNHEY and CDR2 is SVGAGI. Trimming left V 6 bases short and J 15 bases short, with 24 bases between. The CDR3 totals 15 residues. CDR3 loop: CASRTHRDKNTLLHF. The CDR3 region has the DNA TGTGCCAGCAGAACCCACCGGGACAAAAATACACTCCTCCACTTT.

The V gene is TRBV29-1, the J gene TRBJ2-5; 7 nucleotides match TRBD1. The trim removed 6 bases at V and 6 bases at J, leaving 13 bases unmatched. The CDR3 contains 14 residues. The germline V gene has CDR1 SQVTM and CDR2 ANQGSEA. CDR3 sequence (DNA): TGCAGCGTAAAGACGACAGGGACCCGTCAGACCCAGTACTTC. As protein: CSVKTTGTRQTQYF.

In the case of this clonotype: At one boundary the junction diverges from the germline segment, which might be a read error. CDR3 region: CATSSPPRDEQFF. The CDR3 region has the DNA TGTGCCACCAGCTCCCCCCCAAGGGATGAGCAGTTCTTC. The chain combines TRBV7-8 with TRBJ2-1, with D hard to call. CDR3 length: 13 amino acids. Per the germline V gene, CDR1 is SGHVS and CDR2 is FQNEAQ.

Worth noting for this clonotype: One base away lies a much larger clone, so this may be a sequencing read error. The V and J genes are TRBV28 and TRBJ2-1; D ambiguous. The CDR3 consists of 16 residues. CDR1 and CDR2 from the germline V gene are MDHEN and SYDVKM. In DNA form, the CDR3 reads TGTGCCAGCAGTTCCGTGACCGATAGCTCCTACAATGGGCAGTTCTTC. As protein: CASSSVTDSSYNGQFF.

This chain's CDR3 is CASTWRQDYTF. The CDR3 DNA follows: TGTGCCAGTACTTGGCGACAGGACTACACCTTC. This sequence joins TRBV19 and TRBJ1-2, with a tentative D call TRBD1 (6 bases). The V end was cut by 7 bases, the J end by 10 bases, with 13 bases between. Germline values: CDR1 LNHDA, CDR2 SQIVND (reference sequence). The CDR3 sequence is 11 residues long.

In regard to this clonotype: The germline gene is not matched at one end of the junction; a read error may be the cause. The chain combines TRBV11-3 with TRBJ1-1; maybe TRBD1 (6 bases). The CDR3 length is 15 residues. CDR1 and CDR2 from the germline V gene are SGHNT and YENEEA. CDR3 nucleotide sequence: TGTGCCAGCAGCCCCGCGACCGCAGGGGACACTGAGGCTTTATTT. This translates into CASSPATAGDTEALF.

Comments on this clonotype: Without the conserved terminal phenylalanine or tryptophan, this CDR3 likely stems from a read error. The V gene is TRBV10-3, the J gene TRBJ1-1; tentatively, D is TRBD1 (6 bases). Germline CDR1 and CDR2: ENHRY and SYGVKD. The CDR3 consists of 15 residues. Trimming shortened V by 3 bases and J by 6 bases, and 17 bases separated the two germline ends. This CDR3 reads CAISDLRQDMSEAFL. The CDR3 nucleotides are TGTGCCATCAGTGATCTAAGACAGGATATGTCTGAAGCTTTCCTT.

Turning to this clonotype: Compared with germline, one end of the junction differs, possibly owing to a read error. V gene TRBV6-5 combines with J gene TRBJ1-2; D remains ambiguous. This CDR3 region has 16 residues. CDR1 is MNHEY, CDR2 SVGAGI, per germline. CDR3 amino acids: CVSSYSHRPPNYGYTF. The CDR3 DNA follows: TGTGTCAGCAGTTATTCGCACAGACCCCCTAACTATGGCTACACCTTC.

The chain links TRBV6-6 to TRBJ2-3, with TRBD1 as a possible D gene (5 bases). The CDR3 has 14 residues. Germline V CDR1 and CDR2: MNHNY, SVGAGI (reference sequence). CDR3 sequence: CTTAGMARPDTQYF. CDR3 DNA sequence: TGTACCACCGCAGGGATGGCTAGACCAGATACGCAGTATTTT.

This clonotype has a handful of counts. Germline and junction disagree at one end, which may indicate a read error. V gene TRBV11-3 combines with J gene TRBJ1-1; D ambiguous. The CDR3 sequence is 16 residues long. Germline CDR1 and CDR2: SGHNT and YENEEA. CDR3 region: CASSFRDRTMNIEAFF. The CDR3 DNA sequence: TGTGCCAGCAGCTTCCGGGATAGAACCATGAACATTGAAGCTTTCTTT.

The chain combines TRBV10-3 with TRBJ2-1, with TRBD2 identical over 9 bases. The germline V gene encodes CDR1 ENHRY and CDR2 SYGVKD. This CDR3 comprises 12 residues. V dropped 2 bases and J dropped 14; count of bases not matched to a gene: 4. The CDR3 nucleotides are TGTGCCATCAGTGAGCTAGCGGGAAGAGAGTTCTTC. Encoded protein: CAISELAGREFF.

Points on this clonotype: This clone may be a read error of a much larger clone one base away. V and J are TRBV6-6 and TRBJ1-5; no firm D call. Germline CDR1 reads MNHNY; CDR2 reads SVGAGI (reference sequence). The CDR3 loop spans 14 amino acids. The CDR3 coding sequence is TGTGCCAGCAGTTTCCGCAGTAGCAGTCAGCCCCAGCATTTT. It encodes CASSFRSSSQPQHF.

This clonotype occurred a few times. One base away lies a much larger clone, so this may be a sequencing read error. This chain links TRBV6-5 with TRBJ2-7; D unclear. The CDR3 has 13 amino acids. Germline assignment: CDR1 MNHEY and CDR2 SVGAGI. CDR3 bases: TGTGCCGGCAGTCCTACAGTGAGGCGTGAGCAGTACTTC. It codes for CAGSPTVRREQYF.